This T cell receptor beta chain is drawn from a study of blood T cell repertoires in COVID-19 (dated by TCRdb to 2018 to 2020). Regarding the study in general: Samples covering the acute and convalescent phases of COVID-19 were provided by collaborators in the United States, Italy and Spain. The material from the prospective study consisted of cDNA or gDNA derived from T cells, B-cell-depleted T cells, or PBMCs. The sample metadata nearly always contained a de-identified subject ID, COVID-19 status, age in years and sex. Where available, HLA class I and class II types were obtained from metadata supplied by the sample provider rather than from assay-based typing. The repertoires were released in a freely available public database meant as a resource for research on the immune response to SARS-CoV-2. The dataset comprised deeply sampled blood TCRbeta repertoires from subjects exposed to, actively infected with, or recovered from COVID-19. The samples were drawn from two sources: the first 160 participants of the ongoing ImmuneRACE study, and 950 to 1,500 subjects contributed by 6 global collaborators. General conclusions and limits of the study: The amount of clinical and demographic metadata varied by source and participant and was provided uncurated.

This clone was picked up a small number of times. The antigen it binds to is not known. No much larger clone is present one base from it, and per-base qualities are unavailable. The collaborating institutions used their own protocols to collect whole blood in K2EDTA tubes. For TCRbeta analysis, collaborator samples were shipped as frozen whole blood, as isolated PBMCs, or as DNA extracted from either sample type. Via the germline V gene, CDR1 is SGHDT and CDR2 YYEEEE. Trimming at the junction amounts to 0 bases on V and 1 base on J, and the germline ends lie 10 bases apart. The CDR3 spans 15 residues, from the cysteine through the phenylalanine. The only DNA kept is the CDR3, 45 bases in frame from the first base. TCRbeta CDR3 regions were amplified from genomic DNA by means of the immunoSEQ Assay, a bias-controlled multiplex PCR. Per the source publication's procedure: Within the assay, amplification of reference gene primers was used to estimate how many nucleated cells each sample contained. To quantify the absolute abundance of each unique TCRbeta CDR3 rearrangement, sequence reads were collapsed and filtered. For each sample, productive Simpson clonality was calculated as the square root of Simpson's diversity index across productive rearrangements. TCRdb obtained this table from immuneACCESS and retained in-frame rearrangements with V and J assigned. These tables miss some clones; where compared with another copy, unresolved V genes account for less than half of the shortfall, and the remainder is unexplained. V and J calls and clone size are copied from that table; D and trimming were computed from the DNA. The sample profile shows roughly 190,000 clones; 88% of them were found once. The ten largest clones represent around 5.8% of the sample.

The chain links TRBV5-6 with TRBJ1-1; no D gene call is confident. The TCR sequence derives from a man aged 40-49 years with active or convalescent COVID-19. Input material: peripheral blood. The bases are TGTGCCAGCAGCTTGGCTCAGGTGAGGAACACTGAAGCTTTCTTT. Translation gives CASSLAQVRNTEAFF.